The present entry profiles one T cell receptor beta chain with its context. The germline V and J ends were trimmed by 4 bases and 7 bases, with 20 bases remaining between them. The CDR3 has 16 amino acids. The germline CDR1 and CDR2 sequences are MNHEY and SMNVEV (reference sequence). The entry originates in a study of OX40 agonist ivuxolimab in advanced cancers. Clones were read by immunoSEQ multiplex PCR, and TCRdb kept only the in-frame ones, dropping some. The sample includes about 91,000 clones, 80% to 85% seen only once; the top ten take more than 0.95%. This TCR derives from an adult with an advanced solid tumor such as melanoma, head and neck, liver or kidney cancer. The chain recombines TRBV27 with TRBJ1-5; no firm D call. The starting material was CD4+ or CD8+ T cells sorted from blood, obtained in a trial of the OX40 agonist ivuxolimab. CDR3 sequence: CASSSRGRILGQPQHF. CDR3 nucleotides: TGTGCCAGCAGTTCGCGGGGTAGAATTCTCGGACAGCCCCAGCATTTT.